What follows describes a single T cell receptor (beta chain). The entry originates in a study of shared clonotypes between healthy human individuals. This CDR3 region has 15 residues. Germline-derived CDR1 and CDR2 are MNHNY and SVGAGI (reference sequence). The junction had 7 bases not matched to a gene; V was cut back by 6 bases and J by 2 bases. HIV-negative, healthy adults without recent acute infections or vaccinations were the donors. The authors ran the assay at deep level. Original methodology: Filtering differed because ImmunoSEQ produced junction-only sequences that carried no quality scores. Clones were read by immunoSEQ multiplex PCR, and TCRdb kept only the in-frame ones, dropping some. For V, J and clone size, that table is used; D and trimming come from the DNA. The data contain fewer than 1.8 million clones, approximately 98.5% of them singletons.

What was sequenced was naive CD4+ T cells sorted from blood. Regarding subset: CD45RA+ positively selected. This clonotype was obtained from a man between 25 and 39 years old in good health. The J gene is TRBJ2-7, the V gene TRBV6-6; 10 bases map to TRBD2. The chain's CDR3 is CASRAPSGGTYEQYF. The CDR3 DNA reads as TGTGCCAGCAGAGCCCCTAGCGGGGGAACCTACGAGCAGTACTTC.